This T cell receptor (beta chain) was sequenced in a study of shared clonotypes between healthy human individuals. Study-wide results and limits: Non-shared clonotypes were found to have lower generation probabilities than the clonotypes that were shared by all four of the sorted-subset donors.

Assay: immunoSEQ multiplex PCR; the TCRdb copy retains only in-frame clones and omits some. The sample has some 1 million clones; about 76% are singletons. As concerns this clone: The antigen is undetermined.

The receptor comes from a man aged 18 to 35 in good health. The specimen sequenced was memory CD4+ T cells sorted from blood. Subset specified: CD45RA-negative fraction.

The CDR3 DNA follows: TGTGCCAGTAACAAAGAAAGAGGCAATCAGCCCCAGCATTTT. The encoded protein is CASNKERGNQPQHF. The chain is built from TRBV2 and TRBJ1-5; unclear D gene. The CDR3 consists of 14 residues. V was pared by 9 bases and J by 2 bases, with 14 bases between. The germline V gene encodes CDR1 SNHLY and CDR2 FYNNEI. Together with reference TRBV2 and TRBJ1-5, the CDR3 gives the full variable domain: EPEVTQTPSHQVTQMGQEVILRCVPISNHLYFYWYRQILGQKVEFLVSFYNNEISEKSEIFDDQFSVERPDGSNFTLKIRSTKLEDSAMYFCASNKERGNQPQHFGDGTRLSIL.